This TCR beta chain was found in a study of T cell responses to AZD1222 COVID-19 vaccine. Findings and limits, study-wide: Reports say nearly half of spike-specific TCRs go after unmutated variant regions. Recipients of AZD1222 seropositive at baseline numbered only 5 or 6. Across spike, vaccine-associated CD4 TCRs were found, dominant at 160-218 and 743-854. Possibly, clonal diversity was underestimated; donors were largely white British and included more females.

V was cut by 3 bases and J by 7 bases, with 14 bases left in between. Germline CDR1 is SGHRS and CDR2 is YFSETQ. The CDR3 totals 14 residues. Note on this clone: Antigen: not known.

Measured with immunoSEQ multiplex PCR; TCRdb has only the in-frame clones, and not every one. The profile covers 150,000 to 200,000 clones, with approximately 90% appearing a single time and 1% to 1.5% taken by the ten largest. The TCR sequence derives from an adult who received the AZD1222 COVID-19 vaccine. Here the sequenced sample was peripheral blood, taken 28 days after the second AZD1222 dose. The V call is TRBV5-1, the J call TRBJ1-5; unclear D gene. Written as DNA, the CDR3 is TGCGCCAGCAGCTGCGAGACGGGCCCCCAGCCCCAGCATTTT. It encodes CASSCETGPQPQHF. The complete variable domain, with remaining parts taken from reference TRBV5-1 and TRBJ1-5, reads KAGVTQTPRYLIKTRGQQVTLSCSPISGHRSVSWYQQTPGQGLQFLFEYFSETQRNKGNFPGRFSGRQFSNSRSEMNVSTLELGDSALYLCASSCETGPQPQHFGDGTRLSIL.